There are many counts of the clone carrying this T cell receptor (beta chain). The sample comes from a study of CD8+CD57+ T cells in acquired aplastic anemia. Profiling of TCR beta VDJ combinations and CDR3 sequences used genomic DNA as template. MiXCR was run by TCRdb on the reads, yielding one entry per CDR3 protein. The sample has about 240,000 distinct CDR3 sequences, approximately 45% seen once. The germline V and J ends were trimmed by 0 bases and 1 base, with 9 bases remaining between them. Germline CDR1 is SGHRS and CDR2 is YFSETQ. The CDR3 length is 15 residues. Previously, flow cytometry had revealed CD8+CD57+ cell expansion in the patients chosen for sequencing.

The chain has TRBV5-1 and TRBJ2-3; D is uncertain. This TCR derives from a human donor with aplastic anemia. The specimen was sorted CD4+, CD8+, or CD8+CD57+ T cells (not recorded which) from PBMCs. CDR3 protein: CASSLAAQRTDTQYF. In DNA, the CDR3 is TGCGCCAGCAGCTTGGCAGCTCAGCGCACAGATACGCAGTATTTT.